This T cell receptor (beta chain) was profiled in a study of blood T cell repertoires in COVID-19. Overall study context: From the United States, Italy and Spain came samples of acute and convalescent COVID-19. Sources were T cells, B-cell-depleted T cells, or PBMCs; the material itself was cDNA or gDNA.

CDR3 size: 13 residues. V was shortened by 1 base and J by 14 bases, with 15 bases between the two germline ends. CDR1 MGHRA and CDR2 YSYEKL come from the germline V gene. Under the authors' procedure: Nucleated cell counts were estimated from reference gene primer amplification. Measured with immunoSEQ multiplex PCR; TCRdb has only the in-frame clones, and not every one. D and trimming were read from the DNA, whereas the V and J calls and clone size are those reported in that table. Here the sample spans about 97,000 clones, approximately 80% being singletons. The clonotype comes from a man aged 55 to 70 with active or convalescent COVID-19. The V call is TRBV4-1, the J call TRBJ2-1; D is uncertain. Input material: peripheral blood. CDR3 in amino acids: CASSQVGDTNEFF. CDR3 in DNA: TGCGCCAGCAGCCAAGTAGGAGATACTAACGAGTTCTTC.